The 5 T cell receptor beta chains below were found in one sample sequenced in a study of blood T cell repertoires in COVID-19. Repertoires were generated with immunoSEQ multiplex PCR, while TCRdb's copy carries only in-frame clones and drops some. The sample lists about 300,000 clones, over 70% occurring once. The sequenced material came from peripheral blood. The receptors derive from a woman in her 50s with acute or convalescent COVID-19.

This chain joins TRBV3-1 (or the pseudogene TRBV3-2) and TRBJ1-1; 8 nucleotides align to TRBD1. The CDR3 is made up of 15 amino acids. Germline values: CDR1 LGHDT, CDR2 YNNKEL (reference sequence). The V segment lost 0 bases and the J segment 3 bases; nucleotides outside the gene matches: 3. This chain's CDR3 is CASSQDRGQYTEAFF. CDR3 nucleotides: TGTGCCAGCAGCCAAGACAGGGGGCAATACACTGAAGCTTTCTTT.

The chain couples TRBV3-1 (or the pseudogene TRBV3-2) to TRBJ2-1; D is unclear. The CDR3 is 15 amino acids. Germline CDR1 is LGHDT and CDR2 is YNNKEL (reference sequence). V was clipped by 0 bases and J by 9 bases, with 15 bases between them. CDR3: CASSQEYLKTTEQFF. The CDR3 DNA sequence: TGTGCCAGCAGCCAAGAATATCTTAAGACAACTGAGCAGTTCTTC.

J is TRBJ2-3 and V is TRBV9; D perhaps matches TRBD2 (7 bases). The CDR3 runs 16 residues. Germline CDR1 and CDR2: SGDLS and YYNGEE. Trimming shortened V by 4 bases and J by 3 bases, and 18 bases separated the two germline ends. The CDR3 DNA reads TGTGCCAGCAGCTACCGCCGGGGGGCGGGGACAGATACGCAGTATTTT. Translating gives CASSYRRGAGTDTQYF.

CDR3 in DNA: TGTGCCAGCAGTCCCATCGGCCAAGAGACCCAGTACTTC. Translation gives CASSPIGQETQYF. The chain recombines TRBV27 with TRBJ2-5, with no clear D. CDR1 and CDR2 from the germline V gene are MNHEY and SMNVEV (reference sequence). V was clipped by 5 bases and J by 1 base, with 8 bases between them. This CDR3 is built from 13 residues.

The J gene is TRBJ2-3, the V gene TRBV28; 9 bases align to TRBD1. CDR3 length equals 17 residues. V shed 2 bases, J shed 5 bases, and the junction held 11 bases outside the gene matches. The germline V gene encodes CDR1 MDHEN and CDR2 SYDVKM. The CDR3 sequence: CASSLRSGTGILDTQYF. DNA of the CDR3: TGTGCCAGCAGTTTAAGGTCAGGGACAGGGATTCTAGATACGCAGTATTTT.